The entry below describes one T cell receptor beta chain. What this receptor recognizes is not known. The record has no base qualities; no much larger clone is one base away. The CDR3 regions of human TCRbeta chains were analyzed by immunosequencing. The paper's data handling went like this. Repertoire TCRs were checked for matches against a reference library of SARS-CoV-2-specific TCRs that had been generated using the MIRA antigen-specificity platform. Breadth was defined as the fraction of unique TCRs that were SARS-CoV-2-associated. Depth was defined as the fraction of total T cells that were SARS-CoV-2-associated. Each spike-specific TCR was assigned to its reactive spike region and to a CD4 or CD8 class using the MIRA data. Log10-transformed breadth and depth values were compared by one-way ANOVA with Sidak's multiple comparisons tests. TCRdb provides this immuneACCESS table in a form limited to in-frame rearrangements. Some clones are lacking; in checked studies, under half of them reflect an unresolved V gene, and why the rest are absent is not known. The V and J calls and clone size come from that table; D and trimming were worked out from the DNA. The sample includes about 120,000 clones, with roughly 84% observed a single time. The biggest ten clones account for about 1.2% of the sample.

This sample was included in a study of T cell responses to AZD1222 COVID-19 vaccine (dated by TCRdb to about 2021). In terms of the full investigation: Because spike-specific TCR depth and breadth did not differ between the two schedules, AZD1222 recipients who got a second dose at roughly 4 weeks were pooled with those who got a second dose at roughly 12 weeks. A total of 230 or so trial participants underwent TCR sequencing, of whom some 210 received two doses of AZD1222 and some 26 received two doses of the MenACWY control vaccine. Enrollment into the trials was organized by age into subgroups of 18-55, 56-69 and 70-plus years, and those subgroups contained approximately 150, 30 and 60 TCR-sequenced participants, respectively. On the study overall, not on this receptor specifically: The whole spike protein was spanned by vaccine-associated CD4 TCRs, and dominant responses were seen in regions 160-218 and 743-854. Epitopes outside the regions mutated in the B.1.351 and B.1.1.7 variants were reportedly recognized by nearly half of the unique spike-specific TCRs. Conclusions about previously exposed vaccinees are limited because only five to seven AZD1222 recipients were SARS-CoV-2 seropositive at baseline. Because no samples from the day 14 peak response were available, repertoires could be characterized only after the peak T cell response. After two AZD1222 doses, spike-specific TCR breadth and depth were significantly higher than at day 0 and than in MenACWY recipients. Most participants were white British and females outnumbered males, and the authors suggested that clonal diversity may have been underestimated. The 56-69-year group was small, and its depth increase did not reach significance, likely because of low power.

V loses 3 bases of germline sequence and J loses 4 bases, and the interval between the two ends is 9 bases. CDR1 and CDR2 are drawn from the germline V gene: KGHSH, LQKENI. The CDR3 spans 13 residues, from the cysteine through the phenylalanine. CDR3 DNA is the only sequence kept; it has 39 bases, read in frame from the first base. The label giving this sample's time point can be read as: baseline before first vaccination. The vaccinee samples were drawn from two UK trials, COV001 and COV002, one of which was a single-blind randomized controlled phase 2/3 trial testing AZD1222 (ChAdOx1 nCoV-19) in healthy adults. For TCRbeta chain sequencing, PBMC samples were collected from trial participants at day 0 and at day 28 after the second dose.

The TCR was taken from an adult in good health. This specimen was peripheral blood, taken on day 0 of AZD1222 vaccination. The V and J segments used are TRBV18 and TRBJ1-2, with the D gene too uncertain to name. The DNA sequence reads TGTGCCAGCTCACCGCCGGTGCTCTATGGCTACACCTTC. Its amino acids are CASSPPVLYGYTF. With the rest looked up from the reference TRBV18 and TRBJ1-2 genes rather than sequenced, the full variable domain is NAGVMQNPRHLVRRRGQEARLRCSPMKGHSHVYWYRQLPEEGLKFMVYLQKENIIDESGMPKERFSAEFPKEGPSILRIQQVVRGDSAAYFCASSPPVLYGYTFGSGTRLTVV.